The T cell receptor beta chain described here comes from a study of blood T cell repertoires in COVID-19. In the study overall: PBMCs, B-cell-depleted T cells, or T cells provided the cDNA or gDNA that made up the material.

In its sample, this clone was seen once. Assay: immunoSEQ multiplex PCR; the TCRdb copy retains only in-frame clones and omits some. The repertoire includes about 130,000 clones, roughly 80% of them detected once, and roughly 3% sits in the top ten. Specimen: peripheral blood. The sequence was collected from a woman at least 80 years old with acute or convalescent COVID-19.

The CDR3 spells CSVPAGGQGGGGYTF. In DNA form, the CDR3 reads TGCAGCGTTCCCGCCGGGGGACAGGGGGGAGGTGGCTACACCTTC. The chain uses TRBV29-1 and TRBJ1-2, with 11 nucleotides matching TRBD1. CDR1 is SQVTM, CDR2 ANQGSEA, per germline. The CDR3 is made up of 15 amino acids. V was clipped by 5 bases and J by 7 bases; unmatched bases: 12.